This is a list of T cell receptor beta chains from one sample in a study of beta chain features in type 1 diabetes. Sequencing used immunoSEQ multiplex PCR; TCRdb keeps in-frame clones, though not all of them. The table includes just over 450,000 clones, approximately 31% detected once. What was sequenced was naive CD4+ T cells from blood. The receptor set was obtained from a man between 18 and 29 years old in good health. The CDR3 runs from the conserved cysteine through the conserved F or W. D genes are given only for firm matches. Some rows mark clone size as missing; the rest say once, few, many or name a class of expanded clone.

clone_size j_call d_call v_call cdr3_aa cdr3_nt
few TRBJ1-1 . TRBV7-9 CASTLSSNTEAFF TGTGCCAGCACCCTATCGAGTAACACTGAAGCTTTCTTT
. TRBJ2-1 . TRBV21-1 CASSKGTFQFF TGTGCCAGCAGCAAAGGGACCTTTCAGTTCTTC
. TRBJ2-5 TRBD2 TRBV15 CATSRDLAGGQETQYF TGTGCCACCAGCAGAGATCTAGCGGGGGGTCAAGAGACCCAGTACTTC
. TRBJ2-7 . TRBV28 CASSTLSYEQYF TGTGCCAGCAGTACTCTCTCCTACGAGCAGTACTTC
. TRBJ2-1 . TRBV25-1 CASSPSRSGEQFF TGTGCCAGCAGTCCCTCCCGTTCGGGTGAGCAGTTCTTC
few TRBJ2-7 . TRBV5-4 CASSSPTASSYEQYF TGTGCCAGCAGCTCCCCGACAGCCAGCTCCTACGAGCAGTACTTC
. TRBJ2-2 TRBD2 TRBV4-2 CASSLAAGDTGELFF TGTGCCAGCAGCCTCGCCGCGGGAGACACCGGGGAGCTGTTTTTT
. TRBJ2-7 TRBD2 TRBV30 CAWSGLAPYEQYF TGTGCCTGGAGTGGACTAGCACCCTACGAGCAGTACTTC
. TRBJ1-6 . TRBV29-1 CSVGVDSPNSPLHF TGCAGCGTCGGAGTAGACAGCCCAAATTCACCCCTCCACTTT
. TRBJ2-3 . TRBV7-3 CASSLTGRTDTQYF TGTGCCAGCAGCTTAACAGGACGCACAGATACGCAGTATTTT
. TRBJ2-1 . TRBV11-2 CASSSFGGAVYNEQFF TGTGCCAGCAGCTCCTTCGGAGGGGCTGTATACAATGAGCAGTTCTTC
. TRBJ2-7 . TRBV14 CASSPRVPYEQYF TGTGCCAGCAGCCCGAGGGTCCCCTACGAGCAGTACTTC
. TRBJ2-7 TRBD2 TRBV5-1 CASSATSGYEQYF TGCGCCAGCAGCGCGACTAGCGGCTACGAGCAGTACTTC
. TRBJ2-1 TRBD2 TRBV7-3 CASSLVGTSGYRSYNEQFF TGTGCCAGCAGCTTGGTGGGGACTAGCGGGTACCGCTCCTACAATGAGCAGTTCTTC
few TRBJ2-3 . TRBV29-1 CSGAGITDTQYF TGCAGCGGTGCGGGGATCACAGATACGCAGTATTTT
few TRBJ2-1 . TRBV27 CASSFWAEDNEQFF TGTGCCAGCAGTTTCTGGGCGGAAGACAATGAGCAGTTCTTC
few TRBJ1-4 . TRBV30 CAWSVRGANEKLFF TGTGCCTGGAGTGTACGGGGGGCGAACGAAAAACTGTTTTTT
. TRBJ1-1 TRBD1 TRBV7-9 CASSTGQGDTEAFF TGTGCCAGCAGCACCGGACAGGGGGACACTGAAGCTTTCTTT
few TRBJ2-6 TRBD1 TRBV27 CASRPGTGLSGANVLTF TGTGCCAGCAGGCCCGGGACAGGGTTATCTGGGGCCAACGTCCTGACTTTC
. TRBJ1-2 . TRBV10-3 CAISETGRYGYTF TGTGCCATCAGTGAGACAGGGAGATATGGCTACACCTTC
. TRBJ2-1 TRBD2 TRBV29-1 CSILGGLVAGEQFF TGCAGCATCCTTGGGGGACTAGTGGCCGGGGAGCAGTTCTTC
. TRBJ2-4 . TRBV7-9 CASSSTRGTEGIQYF TGTGCCAGCAGCTCAACAAGGGGGACCGAGGGCATTCAGTACTTC
. TRBJ2-5 . TRBV5-1 CASSLFGVQETQYF TGCGCCAGCAGCTTGTTTGGTGTCCAAGAGACCCAGTACTTC
. TRBJ2-1 . TRBV15 CATSSPQGLKGYNEQFF TGTGCCACCAGCAGCCCACAGGGATTAAAGGGCTACAATGAGCAGTTCTTC
. TRBJ2-5 TRBD2 TRBV5-4 CASSLGAGEQETQYF TGTGCCAGCAGCTTGGGTGCGGGAGAGCAAGAGACCCAGTACTTC